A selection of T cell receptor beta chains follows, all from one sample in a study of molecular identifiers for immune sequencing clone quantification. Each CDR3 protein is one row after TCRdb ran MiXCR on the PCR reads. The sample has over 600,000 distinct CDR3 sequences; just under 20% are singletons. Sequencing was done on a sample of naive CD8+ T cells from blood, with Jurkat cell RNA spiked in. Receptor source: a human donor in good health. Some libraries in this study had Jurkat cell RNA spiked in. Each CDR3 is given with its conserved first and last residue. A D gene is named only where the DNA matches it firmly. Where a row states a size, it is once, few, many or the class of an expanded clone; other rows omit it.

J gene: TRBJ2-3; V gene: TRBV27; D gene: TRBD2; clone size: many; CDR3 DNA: TGTGCCAGCAGTTCATCGGGAGTTAGCGGGGGGGTAGATACGCAGTATTTT; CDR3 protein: CASSSSGVSGGVDTQYF
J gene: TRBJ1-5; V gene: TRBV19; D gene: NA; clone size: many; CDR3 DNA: TGTGCCAGTAGGGGGGGGCTGTATAGCAATCAGCCCCAGCATTTT; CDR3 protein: CASRGGLYSNQPQHF
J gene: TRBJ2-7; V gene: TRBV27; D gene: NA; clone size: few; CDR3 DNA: TGTGCCAGCAGTTTGCTCGGGACAGCGGGGTTCTACGAGCAGTACTTC; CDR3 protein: CASSLLGTAGFYEQYF
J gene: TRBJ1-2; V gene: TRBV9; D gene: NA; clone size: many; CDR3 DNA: TGTGCCAGCGAGGACCCCAACCTGAGCTATGGCTACACCTTC; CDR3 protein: CASEDPNLSYGYTF
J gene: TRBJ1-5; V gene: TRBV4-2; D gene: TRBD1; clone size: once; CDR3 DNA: TGTGCCAGCAACCAAGAACAGGGGGCGGATCAGCCCCAGCATTTT; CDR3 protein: CASNQEQGADQPQHF
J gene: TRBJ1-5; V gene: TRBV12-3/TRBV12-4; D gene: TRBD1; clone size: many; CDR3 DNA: TGTGCCAGCAGTCAAACAGGGGCAAATCAGCCCCAGCATTTT; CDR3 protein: CASSQTGANQPQHF
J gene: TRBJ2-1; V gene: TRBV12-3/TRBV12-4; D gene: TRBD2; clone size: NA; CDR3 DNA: TGTGCCAGCAGCCAAGCGGGAGGATCCCCCAGAGGGCAGTTCTTC; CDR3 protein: CASSQAGGSPRGQFF
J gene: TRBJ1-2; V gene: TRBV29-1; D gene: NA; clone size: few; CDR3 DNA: TGCAGCGCCACAGAGAGACGAGCAACTAACTATGGCTACACCTTC; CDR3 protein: CSATERRATNYGYTF
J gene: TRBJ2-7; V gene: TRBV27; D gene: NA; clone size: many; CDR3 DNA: TGTGCCAGCAGTTTAGTTCGGTTCGGGACGGAGCAGTACTTC; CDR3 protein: CASSLVRFGTEQYF
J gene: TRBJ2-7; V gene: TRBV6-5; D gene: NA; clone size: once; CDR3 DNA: TGTGCCGGCAGCTGGCAGGAGAGAGCCTACGAGCAGTACTTC; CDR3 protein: CAGSWQERAYEQYF
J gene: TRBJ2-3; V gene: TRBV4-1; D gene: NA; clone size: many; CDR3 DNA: TGTGCCAGCAGCCCTTGGGGTGCAGATACGCAGTATTTT; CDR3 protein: CASSPWGADTQYF
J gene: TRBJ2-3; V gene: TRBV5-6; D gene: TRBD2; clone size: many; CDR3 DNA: TGTGCCAGCAGCATACTAGCGGGAGTATCAGATACGCAGTATTTT; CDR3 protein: CASSILAGVSDTQYF
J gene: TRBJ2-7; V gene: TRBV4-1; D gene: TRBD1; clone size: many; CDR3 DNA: TGCGCCAGCAGCCAACGGGACAGATACTACGAGCAGTACTTC; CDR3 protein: CASSQRDRYYEQYF
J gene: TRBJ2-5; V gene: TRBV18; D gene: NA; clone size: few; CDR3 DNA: TGTGCCAGCTCACCCCCGCGGGGTGAAGAGACCCAGTACTTC; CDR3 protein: CASSPPRGEETQYF
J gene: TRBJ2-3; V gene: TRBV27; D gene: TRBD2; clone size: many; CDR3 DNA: TGTGCCAGCAGCCCCGGGACTAGCGGAAGCACAGATACGCAGTATTTT; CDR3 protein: CASSPGTSGSTDTQYF
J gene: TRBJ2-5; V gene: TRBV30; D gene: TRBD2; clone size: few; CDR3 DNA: TGTGCCTGGAGTCCGGGACTAGCGGGAGAAGAGACCCAGTACTTC; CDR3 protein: CAWSPGLAGEETQYF
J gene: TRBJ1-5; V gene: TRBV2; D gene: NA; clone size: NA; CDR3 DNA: TGTGCCAGCAGTGAATCGGCGGGGCGCCTTTTGAGACAGCCCCAGCATTTT; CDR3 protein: CASSESAGRLLRQPQHF
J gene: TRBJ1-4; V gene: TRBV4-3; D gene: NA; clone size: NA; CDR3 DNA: TGCGCCAGCAGCCAAGACCCGGAGGAAAAACTGTTTTTT; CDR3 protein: CASSQDPEEKLFF
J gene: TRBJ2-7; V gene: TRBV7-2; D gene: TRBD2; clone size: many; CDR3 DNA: TGTGCCAGCAGCACTGTAACCCATGGGGGTCGCGGGAGTTCTACCCCCGAGCAGTACTTC; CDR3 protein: CASSTVTHGGRGSSTPEQYF
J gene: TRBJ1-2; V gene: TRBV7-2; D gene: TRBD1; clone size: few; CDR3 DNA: TGTGCCAGCAGCACTTGGGACAGACTACCGAGGGGCTACACCTTC; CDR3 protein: CASSTWDRLPRGYTF
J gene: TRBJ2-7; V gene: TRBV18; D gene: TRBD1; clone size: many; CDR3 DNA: TGTGCCAGCTCAGAAGACAGGGGAGTGTACGAGCAGTACTTC; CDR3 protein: CASSEDRGVYEQYF
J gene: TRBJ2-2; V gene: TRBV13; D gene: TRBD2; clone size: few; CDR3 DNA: TGTGCCAGCCAGCGTCCTAGCGGTTTCACCGGGGAGCTGTTTTTT; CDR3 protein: CASQRPSGFTGELFF
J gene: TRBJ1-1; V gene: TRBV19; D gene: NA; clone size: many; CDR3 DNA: TGTGCCAGTAGTATAGATCTATTTGAGGGACACACTGAAGCTTTCTTT; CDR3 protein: CASSIDLFEGHTEAFF
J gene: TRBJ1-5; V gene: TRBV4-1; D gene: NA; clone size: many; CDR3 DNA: TGCGCCAGCAGCCCTACTGCAGGGGCAAGCAATCAGCCCCAGCATTTT; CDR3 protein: CASSPTAGASNQPQHF
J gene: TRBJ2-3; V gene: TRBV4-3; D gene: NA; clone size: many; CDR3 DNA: TGCGCCAGCAGCCAAGTCCCGACCACTGGAGATACGCAGTATTTT; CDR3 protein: CASSQVPTTGDTQYF
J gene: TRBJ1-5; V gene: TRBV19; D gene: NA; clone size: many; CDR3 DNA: TGTGCCAGTAGGGGCGGGAATCAGCCCCAGCATTTT; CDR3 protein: CASRGGNQPQHF
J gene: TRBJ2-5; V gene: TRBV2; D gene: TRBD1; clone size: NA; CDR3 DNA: TGTGCCAGGGGGACAGCGAAAGAGACCCAGTACTTC; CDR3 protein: CARGTAKETQYF
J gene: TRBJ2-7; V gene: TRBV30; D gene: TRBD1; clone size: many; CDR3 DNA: TGTGCCTGGAGTGTGTGGGACAGGGTTGCCTACGAGCAGTACTTC; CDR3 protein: CAWSVWDRVAYEQYF
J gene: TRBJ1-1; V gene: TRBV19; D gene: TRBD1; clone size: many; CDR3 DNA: TGTGCCAGTAACCTACGGACAGGCAGTTTAACTGAAGCTTTCTTT; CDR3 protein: CASNLRTGSLTEAFF
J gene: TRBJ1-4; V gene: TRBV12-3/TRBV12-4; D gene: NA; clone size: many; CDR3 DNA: TGTGCCAGCAGTCGCGTTGAAGGGGTCGAAAAACTGTTTTTT; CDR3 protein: CASSRVEGVEKLFF
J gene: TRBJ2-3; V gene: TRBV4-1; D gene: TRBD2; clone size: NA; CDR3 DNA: TGCGCCAGCAGCCAAGGGGCTAGCGGGAGAACAGATACGCAGTATTTT; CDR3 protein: CASSQGASGRTDTQYF
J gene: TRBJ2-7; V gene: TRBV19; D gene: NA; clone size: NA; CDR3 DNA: TGTGCCAGTACCCCAGGAGGGGCGTCCTACGAGCAGTACTTC; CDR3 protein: CASTPGGASYEQYF
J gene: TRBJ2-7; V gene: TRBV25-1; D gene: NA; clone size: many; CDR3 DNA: TGTGCCAGCAATATGGCAGGACTCGACGAGCAGTACTTC; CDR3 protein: CASNMAGLDEQYF
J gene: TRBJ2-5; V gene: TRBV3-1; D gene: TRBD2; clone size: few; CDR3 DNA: TGTGCCAGCAGCCCTCGTGCGGGGGGGAAAGAGACCCAGTACTTC; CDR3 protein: CASSPRAGGKETQYF
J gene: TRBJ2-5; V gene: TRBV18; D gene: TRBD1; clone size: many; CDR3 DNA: TGTGCCAGCTCATCCCGGGACAGGGGGCTAGAGACCCAGTACTTC; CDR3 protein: CASSSRDRGLETQYF
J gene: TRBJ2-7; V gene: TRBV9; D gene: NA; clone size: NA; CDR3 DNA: TGTGCCAGCAGCGTGGAGACAGGCTCCTACGAGCAGTACTTC; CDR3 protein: CASSVETGSYEQYF
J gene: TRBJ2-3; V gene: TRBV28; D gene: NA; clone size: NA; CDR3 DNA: TGTGCCAGCGGCCGGACGGGGGCCGATACGCAGTATTTT; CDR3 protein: CASGRTGADTQYF
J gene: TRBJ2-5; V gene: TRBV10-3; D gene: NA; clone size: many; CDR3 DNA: TGTGCCATCAGTGAGTCGGGGAACTTACAAGAGACCCAGTACTTC; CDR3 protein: CAISESGNLQETQYF
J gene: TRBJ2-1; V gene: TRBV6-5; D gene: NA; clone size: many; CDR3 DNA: TGTGCCAGCCCTGAAGGGGCCACCAATGAGCAGTTCTTC; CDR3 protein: CASPEGATNEQFF
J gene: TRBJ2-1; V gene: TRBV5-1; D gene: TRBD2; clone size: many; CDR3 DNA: TGCGCCAGCAGCTTCGGACTAGCGGGGGTACGGAATGAGCAGTTCTTC; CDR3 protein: CASSFGLAGVRNEQFF
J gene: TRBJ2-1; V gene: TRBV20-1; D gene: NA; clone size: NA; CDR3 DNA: TGCAGTGCTAGAGATACTCGGTTGGGCAGGGAGAATGAGCAGTTCTTC; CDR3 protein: CSARDTRLGRENEQFF
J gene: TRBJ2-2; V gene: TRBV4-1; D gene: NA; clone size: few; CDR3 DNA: TGCGCCAGCAGCCATAGAGGGAGTGGGGAGCTGTTTTTT; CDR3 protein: CASSHRGSGELFF
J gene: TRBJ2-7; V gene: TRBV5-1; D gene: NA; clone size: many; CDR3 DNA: TGCGCCAGCACCAACGCAGTAAACGAGCAGTACTTC; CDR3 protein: CASTNAVNEQYF
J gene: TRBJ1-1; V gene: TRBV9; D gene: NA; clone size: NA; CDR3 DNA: TGTACCAGCAGCGTAGTGGGAGACACTGAAGCTTTCTTT; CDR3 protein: CTSSVVGDTEAFF
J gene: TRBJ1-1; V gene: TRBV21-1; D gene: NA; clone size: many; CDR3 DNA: TGTGCCAGCAGCGCCACAGGGGTGAAAGCTTTCTTT; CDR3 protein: CASSATGVKAFF
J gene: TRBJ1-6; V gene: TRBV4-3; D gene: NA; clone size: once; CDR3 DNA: TGCGCCAGCAGCCAAGATAATCGAGGGACCTTAGATTCACCCTTCCACTTT; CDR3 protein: CASSQDNRGTLDSPFHF
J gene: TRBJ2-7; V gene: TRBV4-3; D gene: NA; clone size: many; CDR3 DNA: TGCGCCAGCAGCCAAGATCGGGCAGCAACCGAGCAGTACTTC; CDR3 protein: CASSQDRAATEQYF